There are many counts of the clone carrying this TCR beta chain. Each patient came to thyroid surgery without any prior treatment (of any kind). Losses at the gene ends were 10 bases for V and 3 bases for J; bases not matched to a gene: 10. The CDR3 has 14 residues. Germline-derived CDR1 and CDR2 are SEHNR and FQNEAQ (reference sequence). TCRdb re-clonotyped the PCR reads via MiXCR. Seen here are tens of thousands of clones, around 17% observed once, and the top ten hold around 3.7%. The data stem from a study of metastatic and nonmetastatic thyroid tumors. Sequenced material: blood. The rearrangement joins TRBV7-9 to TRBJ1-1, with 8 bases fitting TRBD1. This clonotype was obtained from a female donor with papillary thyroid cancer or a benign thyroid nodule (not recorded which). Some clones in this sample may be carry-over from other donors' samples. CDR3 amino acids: CATRTGSMYTEAFF. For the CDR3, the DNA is TGTGCCACCCGGACAGGGTCTATGTACACTGAAGCTTTCTTT.